Each of the 17 T cell receptor beta chains below was sequenced from the same sample in a study of regulatory T cells in long-lasting Graves disease. As to time point: newly diagnosed GD, antithyroid drugs for less than 3 months. PBMCs were the source of the RNA used for TCR sequencing. To make TCR beta libraries, researchers used iRepertoire HTBI primers and Arm-PCR of CDR3 regions. In TCRdb, the multiplex PCR reads were re-called with MiXCR into one record per CDR3 protein. The sample shows approximately 490,000 distinct CDR3 sequences, around 15% of them seen only once. These data also formed part of another study, on T cells in Graves' hyperthyroidism and ophthalmopathy.

The sample was peripheral blood mononuclear cells (PBMCs), taken at new diagnosis, from a patient treated with antithyroid drugs. These receptors all come from a man in his forties with Graves disease.

This clonotype was seen many times. This chain links TRBV7-9 with TRBJ2-7; tentatively, D is TRBD1 or TRBD2 (5 bases each). V dropped 5 bases and J dropped 0 bases, with 17 bases sitting between them. The CDR3 has 16 amino acids. The germline gives CDR1 SEHNR, CDR2 FQNEAQ (reference sequence). CDR3 in amino acids: CASSGVLGDLSYEQYF. In nucleotides, the CDR3 is TGTGCCAGCAGCGGAGTGTTGGGGGACCTCTCCTACGAGCAGTACTTC.

The J gene is TRBJ1-1, the V gene TRBV7-9; D is perhaps TRBD1 (5 bases). The CDR3 has 17 amino acids. Trimming left V 0 bases short and J 0 bases short, with 14 bases between. CDR1 is SEHNR, CDR2 FQNEAQ, per germline (reference sequence). CDR3 nucleotide sequence: TGTGCCAGCAGCTTAGCGGCGGACACCCGCATGAACACTGAAGCTTTCTTT. It specifies CASSLAADTRMNTEAFF.

This clonotype was counted at least ten times. J is TRBJ2-3 and V is TRBV6-2 or TRBV6-3; D perhaps matches TRBD2 (6 bases). V lost 4 bases and J 4 bases, leaving 21 bases between the germline ends. The CDR3 covers 17 residues. Germline V gives CDR1 MNHEY, CDR2 SVGEGT. CDR3 in amino acids: CASSFATDSGDADTQYF. The CDR3, as DNA: TGTGCCAGCAGTTTTGCGACCGACTCGGGGGATGCAGATACGCAGTATTTT.

The V call is TRBV14, the J call TRBJ2-1; 13 bases map to TRBD2. Germline trimming cut 6 bases from V and 7 bases from J; bases unmatched to any gene: 9. CDR3 length equals 16 residues. Germline CDR1 is SGHDN and CDR2 is FVKESK. CDR3 DNA: TGTGCCAGCAGGGGGAATCCGGGACTAGCGGGGAATGAGCAGTTCTTC. Its translation: CASRGNPGLAGNEQFF.

This clonotype showed up just a few times. This sequence joins TRBV11-3 and TRBJ2-3; no definite D call. The CDR3 is 13 amino acids. V shed 5 bases and J shed 5 bases, with 11 bases lying between them. Germline CDR1 and CDR2: SGHNT and YENEEA. CDR3 region: CASSLNWGDTQYF. The CDR3 nucleotides read TGTGCCAGCAGCCTGAACTGGGGAGATACGCAGTATTTT.

This clonotype appeared many times. The chain's CDR3 is CASSPPGLAGASYEQYF. The CDR3 DNA sequence: TGTGCCAGCAGTCCCCCGGGACTAGCGGGAGCCTCCTACGAGCAGTACTTC. The J gene is TRBJ2-7, the V gene TRBV5-6; 14 bases map to TRBD2. The V gene's germline CDR1 is SGHDT and CDR2 YYEEEE. The CDR3 runs to 17 residues. The J segment lost 0 bases and the V segment lost 5 bases, leaving 7 bases of the junction unmatched.

Of note for this clonotype: A much larger clone lies a single base off, so this may be a read error. The chain uses TRBV7-6 and TRBJ2-3, with D perhaps TRBD1 or TRBD2 (5 bases each). The better agreement between TRBJ2-7 and the DNA end casts doubt on the J call. Per germline, CDR1 SGHVS and CDR2 FNYEAQ. The CDR3 has 15 residues. CDR3 DNA: TGTGCCAGCAGCCGGGACCGCGCCTCCTACAATGAGCAGTACTTC. Translation gives CASSRDRASYNEQYF.

This clonotype was counted only a few times. The chain employs TRBV29-1 and TRBJ1-2, with D unresolved. The ends were cut back, 4 bases at V and 0 bases at J, with 9 bases in the middle. This CDR3 is built from 13 residues. Germline lookup yields CDR1 SQVTM and CDR2 ANQGSEA. DNA for the CDR3: TGCAGCGTTGGGCACTGGGCTAACTATGGCTACACCTTC. This sequence encodes CSVGHWANYGYTF.

The chain combines TRBV10-3 with TRBJ2-7; D remains ambiguous. V was trimmed by 2 bases and J by 4 bases, leaving 9 bases between them. Germline V gives CDR1 ENHRY, CDR2 SYGVKD. The CDR3 runs to 13 residues. CDR3 region: CAISEHRLYEQYF. CDR3 nucleotides: TGTGCCATCAGTGAGCATAGATTATACGAGCAGTACTTC.

This clonotype showed up many times. This chain connects TRBV5-1 to TRBJ2-1, with D perhaps given as TRBD1 or TRBD2 (5 bases each). The CDR3 extends over 14 amino acids. The germline V gene has CDR1 SGHRS and CDR2 YFSETQ. The V and J ends lost 4 bases and 10 bases respectively, with 18 bases between them. The CDR3 protein is CASSHTTNRGEQFF. CDR3 nucleotides: TGCGCCAGCAGCCACACAACTAACCGGGGCGAGCAGTTCTTC.

This clonotype was detected ten times or more. The chain has TRBV20-1 and TRBJ2-1, with D perhaps TRBD2 (6 bases). The CDR3 is 15 residues long. Germline CDR1 is DFQATT and CDR2 is SNEGSKA (reference sequence). The V gene lost 0 bases and the J gene lost 2 bases, with 11 bases spanning the gap. CDR3 residues: CSAREVADAYNEQFF. Here the CDR3 DNA reads TGCAGTGCTAGAGAGGTAGCGGACGCCTACAATGAGCAGTTCTTC.

This clonotype was observed at least ten times. The gene calls are TRBV11-2 and TRBJ2-1; 8 bases are a match to TRBD2. The V gene end was trimmed by 0 bases and the J gene end by 4 bases; junction bases not matched to a gene: 2. This CDR3 is built from 15 residues. Germline CDR1 SGHAT, CDR2 FQNNGV. In nucleotides, the CDR3 is TGTGCCAGCAGCTTAGAGAGCGGGAGTTACAATGAGCAGTTCTTC. This encodes CASSLESGSYNEQFF.

The chain is built from TRBV7-2 and TRBJ2-4, with TRBD2 matching 15 bases. The CDR3 covers 14 residues. Germline V gives CDR1 SGHTA, CDR2 FQGNSA. The ends lost 4 bases at V and 15 bases at J; junction bases unmatched: 7. CDR3: CASSSGTSGRQRYF. For the CDR3, the DNA is TGTGCCAGCAGCTCCGGGACTAGCGGGAGGCAAAGGTACTTC.

J is TRBJ2-2 and V is TRBV7-9; D not certain. Trimming took 4 bases from V and 7 from J, leaving 16 bases between them. The CDR3 is 15 residues long. Germline V gene data show CDR1 as SEHNR and CDR2 as FQNEAQ (reference sequence). CDR3 protein: CASSYPEGLGGELFF. For the CDR3, the DNA is TGTGCCAGCAGCTACCCGGAAGGGTTGGGCGGGGAGCTGTTTTTT. The variable domain in full, with the rest retrieved from reference TRBV7-9 and TRBJ2-2, is DTGVSQNPRHKITKRGQNVTFRCDPISEHNRLYWYRQTLGQGPEFLTYFQNEAQLEKSRLLSDRFSAERPKGSFSTLEIQRTEQGDSAMYLCASSYPEGLGGELFFGEGSRLTVL.

There are a few counts of this clonotype. The chain has TRBV5-1 and TRBJ1-5, with TRBD1 matching over 8 bases. V was clipped by 3 bases and J by 5 bases; unmatched bases: 7. This CDR3 has 15 residues. CDR1 and CDR2 (germline): SGHRS, YFSETQ. CDR3 nucleotide sequence: TGCGCCAGCAGCTCGGACAGGGAAATCTATCAGCCCCAGCATTTT. This codes for CASSSDREIYQPQHF.

This clonotype was recorded at least ten times. J is TRBJ2-1 and V is TRBV18; 10 bases line up with TRBD2. Germline lookup yields CDR1 KGHSH and CDR2 LQKENI. The CDR3 consists of 17 residues. V shed 2 bases and J 6 bases; nucleotides not matched to a gene: 10. The CDR3 coding sequence is TGTGCCAGCTCACCAGACCGCCGGACTAGCGGAGCCAATGAGCAGTTCTTC. Its protein product is CASSPDRRTSGANEQFF.

The rearrangement uses TRBV5-1 and TRBJ2-7, with D perhaps TRBD1 (5 bases). The germline gives CDR1 SGHRS, CDR2 YFSETQ. There are 14 residues in the CDR3. V lost 5 bases and J 0 bases, leaving 12 bases between the germline ends. CDR3 residues: CASSFQGTSYEQYF. The CDR3 bases are TGCGCCAGCAGTTTTCAGGGAACCTCCTACGAGCAGTACTTC.